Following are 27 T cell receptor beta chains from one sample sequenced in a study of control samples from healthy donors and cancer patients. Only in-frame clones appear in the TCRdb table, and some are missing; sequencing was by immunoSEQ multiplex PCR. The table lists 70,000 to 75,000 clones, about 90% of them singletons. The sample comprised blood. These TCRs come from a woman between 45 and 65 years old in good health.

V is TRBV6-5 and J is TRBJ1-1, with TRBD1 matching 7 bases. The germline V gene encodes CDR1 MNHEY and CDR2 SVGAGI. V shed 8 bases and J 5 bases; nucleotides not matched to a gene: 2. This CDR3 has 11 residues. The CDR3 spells CASQGGTEAFF. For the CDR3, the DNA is TGTGCCAGCCAGGGGGGTACTGAAGCTTTCTTT.

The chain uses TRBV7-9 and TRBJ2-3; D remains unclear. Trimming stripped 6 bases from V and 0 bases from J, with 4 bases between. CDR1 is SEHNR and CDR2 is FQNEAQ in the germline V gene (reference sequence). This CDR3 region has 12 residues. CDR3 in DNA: TGTGCCAGCAGTTCTAGCACAGATACGCAGTATTTT. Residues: CASSSSTDTQYF.

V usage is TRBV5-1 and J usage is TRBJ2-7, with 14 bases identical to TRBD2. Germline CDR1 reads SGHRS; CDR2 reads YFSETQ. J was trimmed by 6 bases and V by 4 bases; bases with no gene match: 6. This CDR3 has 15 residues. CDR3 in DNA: TGCGCCAGCAGCCCGGGGGGACTAGCGGGAGCCGAGCAGTACTTC. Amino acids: CASSPGGLAGAEQYF.

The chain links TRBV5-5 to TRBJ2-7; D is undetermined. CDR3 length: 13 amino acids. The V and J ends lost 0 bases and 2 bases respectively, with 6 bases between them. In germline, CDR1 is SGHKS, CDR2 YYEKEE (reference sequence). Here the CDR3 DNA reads TGTGCCAGCAGCTTGGTTAGGGCCTACGAGCAGTACTTC. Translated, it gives CASSLVRAYEQYF.

The CDR3 protein is CASSRDGTTYEQYF. The CDR3 DNA reads TGTGCCAGCAGTCGGGACGGGACCACCTACGAGCAGTACTTC. The chain joins TRBV6-5 to TRBJ2-7; the D call may be TRBD1 or TRBD2 (5 bases each). Trimming removed 5 bases at V and 2 bases at J, with 13 bases between. Germline CDR1 and CDR2: MNHEY and SVGAGI. The CDR3 has 14 residues.

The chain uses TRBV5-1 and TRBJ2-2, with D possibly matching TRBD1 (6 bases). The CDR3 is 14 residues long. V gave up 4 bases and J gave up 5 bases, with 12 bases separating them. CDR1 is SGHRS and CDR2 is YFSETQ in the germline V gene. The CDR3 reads CASSTGQRTGELFF. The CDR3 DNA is TGCGCCAGCAGCACCGGACAGCGAACCGGGGAGCTGTTTTTT.

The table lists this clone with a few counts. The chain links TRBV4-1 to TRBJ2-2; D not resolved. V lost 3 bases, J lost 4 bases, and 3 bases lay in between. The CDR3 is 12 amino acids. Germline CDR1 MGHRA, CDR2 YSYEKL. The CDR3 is CASSHPTGELFF. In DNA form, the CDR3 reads TGCGCCAGCAGCCACCCCACCGGGGAGCTGTTTTTT.

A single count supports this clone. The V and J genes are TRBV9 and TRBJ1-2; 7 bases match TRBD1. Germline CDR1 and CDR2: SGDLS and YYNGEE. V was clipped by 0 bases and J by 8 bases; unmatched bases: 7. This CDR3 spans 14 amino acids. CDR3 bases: TGTGCCAGCAGCGTAGCCAGGGGGGCGGAGGGCTACACCTTC. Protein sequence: CASSVARGAEGYTF.

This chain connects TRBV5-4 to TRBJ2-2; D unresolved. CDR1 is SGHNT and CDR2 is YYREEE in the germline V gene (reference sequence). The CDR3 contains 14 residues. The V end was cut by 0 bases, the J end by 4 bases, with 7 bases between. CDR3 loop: CASSLEPLTGELFF. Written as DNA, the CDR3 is TGTGCCAGCAGCTTGGAACCGCTCACCGGGGAGCTGTTTTTT.

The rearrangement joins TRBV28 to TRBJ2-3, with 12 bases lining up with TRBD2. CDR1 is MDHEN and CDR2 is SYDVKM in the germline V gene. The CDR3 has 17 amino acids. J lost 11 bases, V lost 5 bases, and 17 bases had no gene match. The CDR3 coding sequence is TGTGCCAGCAGTGATGCCTCGACTAGCGGGAGAGGCCATGGGCAGTATTTT. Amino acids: CASSDASTSGRGHGQYF.

The CDR3 DNA reads as TGTGCCAGCAGCCAAAGCACAGATACGCAGTATTTT. It specifies CASSQSTDTQYF. This rearrangement joins TRBV12-3 or TRBV12-4 to TRBJ2-3, with unresolved D. The CDR3 spans 12 residues. Trimming took off 6 bases at V and 0 bases at J, with 4 bases between the two ends.

CDR3 protein: CSVEDGRQYEQYF. Written as DNA, the CDR3 is TGCAGCGTTGAAGATGGCCGACAGTACGAGCAGTACTTC. V and J are TRBV29-1 and TRBJ2-7, with D perhaps TRBD1 (5 bases). V dropped 0 bases and J dropped 4 bases, with 10 bases sitting between them. The CDR3 length is 13 residues. Germline assignment: CDR1 SQVTM and CDR2 ANQGSEA.

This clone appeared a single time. CDR3 residues: CATSDSRTSPLYEQYF. The CDR3 nucleotides are TGTGCCACCAGTGATTCTAGGACTAGCCCATTATACGAGCAGTACTTC. The chain carries TRBV24-1 and TRBJ2-7, with 8 bases identical to TRBD2. V lost 2 bases and J lost 4; bases outside the gene matches: 9. The CDR3 runs to 16 residues. Germline assignment: CDR1 KGHDR and CDR2 SFDVKD.

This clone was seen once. The CDR3 DNA is TGTGCCAGCAGCCAATACAGGGCTGGAAACACCATATATTTT. This codes for CASSQYRAGNTIYF. The rearrangement joins TRBV3-1 (or the pseudogene TRBV3-2) to TRBJ1-3; D is possibly TRBD1 (6 bases). Trimming took off 2 bases at V and 2 bases at J, with 7 bases between the two ends. The CDR3 consists of 14 residues. Germline CDR1 reads LGHDT; CDR2 reads YNNKEL (reference sequence).

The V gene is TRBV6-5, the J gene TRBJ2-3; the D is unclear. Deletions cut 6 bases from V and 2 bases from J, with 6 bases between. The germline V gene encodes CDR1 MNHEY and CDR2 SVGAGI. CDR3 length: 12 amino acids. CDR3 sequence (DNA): TGTGCCAGCAGCACCTTCACAGATACGCAGTATTTT. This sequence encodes CASSTFTDTQYF.

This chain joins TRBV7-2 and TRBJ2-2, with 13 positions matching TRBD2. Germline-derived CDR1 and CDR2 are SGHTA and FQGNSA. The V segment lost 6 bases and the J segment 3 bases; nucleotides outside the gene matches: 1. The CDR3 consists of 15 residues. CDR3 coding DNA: TGTGCCAGCAGACTAGCGGGAGGGTACACCGGGGAGCTGTTTTTT. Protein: CASRLAGGYTGELFF.

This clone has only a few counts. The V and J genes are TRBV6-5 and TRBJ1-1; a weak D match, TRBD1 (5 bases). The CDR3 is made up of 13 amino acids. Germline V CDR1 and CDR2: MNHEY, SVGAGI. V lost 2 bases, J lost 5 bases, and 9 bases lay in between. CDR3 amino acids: CASSYQGRTEAFF. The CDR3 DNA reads TGTGCCAGCAGTTACCAGGGTAGGACTGAAGCTTTCTTT.

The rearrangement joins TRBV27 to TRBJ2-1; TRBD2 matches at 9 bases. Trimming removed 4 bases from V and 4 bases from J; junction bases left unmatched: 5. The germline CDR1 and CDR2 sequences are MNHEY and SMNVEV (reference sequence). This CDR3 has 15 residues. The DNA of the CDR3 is TGTGCCAGCAGTTCGCTAGCGGGGATATACAATGAGCAGTTCTTC. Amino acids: CASSSLAGIYNEQFF.

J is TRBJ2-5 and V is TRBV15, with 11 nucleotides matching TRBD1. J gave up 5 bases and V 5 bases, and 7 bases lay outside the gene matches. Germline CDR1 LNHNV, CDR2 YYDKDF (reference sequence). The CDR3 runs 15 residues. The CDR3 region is CATSRGQGAMETQYF. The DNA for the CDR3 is TGTGCCACCAGCCGTGGACAGGGGGCGATGGAGACCCAGTACTTC.

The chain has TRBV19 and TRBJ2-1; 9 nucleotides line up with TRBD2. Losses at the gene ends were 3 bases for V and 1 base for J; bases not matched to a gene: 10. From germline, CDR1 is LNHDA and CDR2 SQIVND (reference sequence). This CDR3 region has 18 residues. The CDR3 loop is CASSISSGSVESYNEQFF. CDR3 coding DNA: TGTGCCAGTAGTATTAGTAGCGGGAGTGTAGAGTCCTACAATGAGCAGTTCTTC.

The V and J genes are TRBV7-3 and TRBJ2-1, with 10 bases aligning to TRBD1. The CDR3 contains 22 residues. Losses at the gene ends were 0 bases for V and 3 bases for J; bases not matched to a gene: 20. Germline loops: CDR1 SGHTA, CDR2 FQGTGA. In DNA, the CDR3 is TGTGCCAGCAGCTTAACGCCGGGACAGGGGACTCCGCCGAGCGGGGACTACAATGAGCAGTTCTTC. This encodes CASSLTPGQGTPPSGDYNEQFF.

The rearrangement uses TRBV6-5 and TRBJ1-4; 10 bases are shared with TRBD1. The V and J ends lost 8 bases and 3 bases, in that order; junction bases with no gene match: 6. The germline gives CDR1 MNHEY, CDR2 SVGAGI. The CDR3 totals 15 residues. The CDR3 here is CASGDRGAPNEKLFF. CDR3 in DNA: TGTGCCAGCGGGGACAGGGGAGCCCCTAATGAAAAACTGTTTTTT.

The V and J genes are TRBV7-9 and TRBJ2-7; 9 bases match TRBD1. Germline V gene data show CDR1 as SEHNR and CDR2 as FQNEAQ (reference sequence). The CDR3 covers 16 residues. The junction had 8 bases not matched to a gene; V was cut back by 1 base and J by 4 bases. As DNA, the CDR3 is TGTGCCAGCAGCTTAGTAGTGGGGACAGGGAGGTACGAGCAGTACTTC. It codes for CASSLVVGTGRYEQYF.

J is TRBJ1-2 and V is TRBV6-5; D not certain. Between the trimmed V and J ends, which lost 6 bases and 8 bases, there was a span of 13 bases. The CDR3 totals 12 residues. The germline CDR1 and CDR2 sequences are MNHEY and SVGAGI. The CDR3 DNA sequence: TGTGCCAGCAGGGAGAGCAGTTACGGCTACACCTTC. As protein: CASRESSYGYTF.

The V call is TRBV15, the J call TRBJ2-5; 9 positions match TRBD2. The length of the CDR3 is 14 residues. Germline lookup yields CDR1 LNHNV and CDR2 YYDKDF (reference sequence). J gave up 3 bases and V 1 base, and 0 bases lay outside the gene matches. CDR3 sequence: CATSRGLAEETQYF. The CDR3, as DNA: TGTGCCACCAGCAGAGGACTAGCGGAAGAGACCCAGTACTTC.

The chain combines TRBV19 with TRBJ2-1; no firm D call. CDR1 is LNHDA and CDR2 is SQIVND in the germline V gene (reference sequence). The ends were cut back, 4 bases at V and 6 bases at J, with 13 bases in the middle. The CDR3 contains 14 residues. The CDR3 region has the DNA TGTGCCAGTAGTAGTGATCACGTCTCCAATGAGCAGTTCTTC. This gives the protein CASSSDHVSNEQFF. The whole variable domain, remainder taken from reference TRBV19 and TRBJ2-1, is DGGITQSPKYLFRKEGQNVTLSCEQNLNHDAMYWYRQDPGQGLRLIYYSQIVNDFQKGDIAEGYSVSREKKESFPLTVTSAQKNPTAFYLCASSSDHVSNEQFFGPGTRLTVL.

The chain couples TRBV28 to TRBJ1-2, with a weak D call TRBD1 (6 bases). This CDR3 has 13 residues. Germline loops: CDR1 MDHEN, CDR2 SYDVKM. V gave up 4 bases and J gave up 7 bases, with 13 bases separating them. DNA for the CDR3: TGTGCCAGCAGTTCGGCAGGGGTGGGTGGCTACACCTTC. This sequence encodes CASSSAGVGGYTF.